The sequence of this T cell receptor beta chain was determined in a study of patients and donors after allogeneic stem cell transplantation (dated by TCRdb to about 2020). There are many counts of this clonotype. It has no known antigen specificity. No much larger clonotype is one base removed from it; base qualities were not supplied. The receptor library was made with RT-PCR. The instrument was a NextSeq 550. TCRdb took the public reads, trimmed them with fastp at Q25, ran MiXCR for clone calling and kept in-frame beta chains. Rows with one shared CDR3 protein collapse into an entry with the most common genes and DNA. Present in this sample are about 87,000 distinct CDR3 sequences, about 5% of which were seen just once. The leading ten clones occupy 2% to 3% of the sample. Based on the germline V gene (reference sequence), the CDR1 and CDR2 sequences are LNHDA and SQIVND. The V end loses 6 bases and the J end loses 0 bases, and a stretch of 14 bases separates them. From the cysteine up to the phenylalanine, the CDR3 has a length of 15 residues. Of the read, only the CDR3 DNA is kept; its 45 bases are in frame from base 1.

Recombination connected TRBV19 to TRBJ1-1; there is no confident call for the D gene. The specimen sequenced was blood, either unsorted or a sorted T cell fraction (not recorded which). The TCR sequence derives from a human donor who was either an allogeneic HSCT recipient or a stem cell or donor lymphocyte infusion donor (not recorded which). It is not recorded whose cells these are; they may come from a transplant donor. The CDR3 reads CASSPGIHMNTEAFF. The sequenced DNA: TGTGCCAGTAGCCCCGGGATTCATATGAACACTGAAGCTTTCTTT.